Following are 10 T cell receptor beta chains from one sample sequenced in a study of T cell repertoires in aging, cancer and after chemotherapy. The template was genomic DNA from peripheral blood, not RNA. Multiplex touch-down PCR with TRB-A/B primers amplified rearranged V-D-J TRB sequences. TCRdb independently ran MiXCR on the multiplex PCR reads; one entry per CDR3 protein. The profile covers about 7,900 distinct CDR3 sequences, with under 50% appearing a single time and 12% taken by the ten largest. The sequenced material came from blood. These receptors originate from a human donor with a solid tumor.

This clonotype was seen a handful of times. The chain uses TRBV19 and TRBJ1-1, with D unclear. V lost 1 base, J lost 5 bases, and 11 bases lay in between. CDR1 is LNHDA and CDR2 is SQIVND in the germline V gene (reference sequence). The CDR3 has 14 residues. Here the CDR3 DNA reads TGTGCCAGTAGTATAGTGAAGGGTGGGACTGAAGCTTTCTTT. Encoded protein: CASSIVKGGTEAFF.

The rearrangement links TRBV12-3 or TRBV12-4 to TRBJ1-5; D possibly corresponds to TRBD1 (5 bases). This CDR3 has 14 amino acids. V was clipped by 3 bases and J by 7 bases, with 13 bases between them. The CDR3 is CASSFQQGGQPQHF. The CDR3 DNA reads TGTGCCAGCAGTTTTCAGCAGGGTGGGCAGCCCCAGCATTTT.

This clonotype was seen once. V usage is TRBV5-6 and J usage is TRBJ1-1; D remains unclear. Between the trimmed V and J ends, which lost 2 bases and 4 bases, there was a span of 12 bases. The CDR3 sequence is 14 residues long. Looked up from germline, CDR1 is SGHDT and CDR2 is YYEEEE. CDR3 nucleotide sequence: TGTGCCAGCAGCTTTCTTTCCGCAACCACTGAAGCTTTCTTT. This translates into CASSFLSATTEAFF.

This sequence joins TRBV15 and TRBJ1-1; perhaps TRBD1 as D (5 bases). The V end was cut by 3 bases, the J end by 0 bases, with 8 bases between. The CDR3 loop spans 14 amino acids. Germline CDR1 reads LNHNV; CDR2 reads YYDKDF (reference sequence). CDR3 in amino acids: CATSRGEVNTEAFF. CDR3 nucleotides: TGTGCCACCAGCAGGGGGGAGGTGAACACTGAAGCTTTCTTT.

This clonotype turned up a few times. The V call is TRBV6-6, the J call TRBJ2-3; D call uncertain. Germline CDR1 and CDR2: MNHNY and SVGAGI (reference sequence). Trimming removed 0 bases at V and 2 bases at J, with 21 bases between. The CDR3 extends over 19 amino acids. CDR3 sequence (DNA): TGTGCCAGCAGTTACTCGTTGGACCCCTGGAGATCCGACACAGATACGCAGTATTTT. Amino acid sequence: CASSYSLDPWRSDTDTQYF.

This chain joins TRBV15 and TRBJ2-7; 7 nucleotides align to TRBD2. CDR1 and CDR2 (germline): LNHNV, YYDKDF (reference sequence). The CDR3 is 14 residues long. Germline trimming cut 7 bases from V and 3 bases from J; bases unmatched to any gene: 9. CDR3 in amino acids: CATKEAGSLYEQYF. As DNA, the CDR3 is TGTGCCACCAAAGAAGCGGGATCTCTCTACGAGCAGTACTTC.

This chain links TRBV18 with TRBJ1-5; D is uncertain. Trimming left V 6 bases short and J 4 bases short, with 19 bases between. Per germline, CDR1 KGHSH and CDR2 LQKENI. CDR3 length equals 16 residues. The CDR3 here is CASSPTAPVDNQPQHF. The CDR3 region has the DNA TGTGCCAGCTCGCCGACCGCCCCGGTAGATAATCAGCCCCAGCATTTT.

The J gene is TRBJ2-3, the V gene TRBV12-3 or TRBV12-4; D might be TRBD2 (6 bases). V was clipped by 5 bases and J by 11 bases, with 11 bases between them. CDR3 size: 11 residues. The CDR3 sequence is CASSILARQYF. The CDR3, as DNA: TGTGCCAGCAGTATACTAGCTAGGCAGTATTTT.

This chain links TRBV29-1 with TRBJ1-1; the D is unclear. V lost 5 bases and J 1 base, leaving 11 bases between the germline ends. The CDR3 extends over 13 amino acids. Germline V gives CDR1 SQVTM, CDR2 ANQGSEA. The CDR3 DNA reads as TGCAGCGTTAAGTCCCCGAGGAACACTGAAGCTTTCTTT. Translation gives CSVKSPRNTEAFF.

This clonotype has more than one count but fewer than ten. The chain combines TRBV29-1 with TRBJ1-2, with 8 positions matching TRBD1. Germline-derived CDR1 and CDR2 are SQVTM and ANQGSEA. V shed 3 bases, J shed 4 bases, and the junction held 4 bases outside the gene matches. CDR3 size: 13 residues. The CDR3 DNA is TGCAGCGTTGAGAGGGGACAGGCCTATGGCTACACCTTC. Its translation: CSVERGQAYGYTF.